One sample yielded the 21 T cell receptor beta chains listed below, sequenced in a study of lymphopenia after photon versus proton radiotherapy. Clones were sequenced by immunoSEQ multiplex PCR, and TCRdb holds only the in-frame ones, with some missing. The table has several thousand clones, approximately 86% seen once; the top ten hold about a fifth. This specimen consisted of peripheral blood, obtained from a patient treated with photon-based radiotherapy. The receptors shown here come from a man at least 80 years old with cholangiocarcinoma.

The V gene is TRBV5-1, the J gene TRBJ2-5; perhaps TRBD1 as D (6 bases). The CDR3 extends over 15 amino acids. Trimming took 3 bases from V and 0 from J, leaving 12 bases between them. Germline lookup yields CDR1 SGHRS and CDR2 YFSETQ. The CDR3 protein is CASSSEQGYQETQYF. The DNA for the CDR3 is TGCGCCAGCAGCTCGGAACAGGGCTACCAAGAGACCCAGTACTTC.

This clone was counted between two and nine times. J is TRBJ1-2 and V is TRBV30; D remains ambiguous. Germline V gene data show CDR1 as GTSNPN and CDR2 as SVGIG (reference sequence). The CDR3 runs to 11 residues. V was shortened by 7 bases and J by 4 bases, with 10 bases between the two germline ends. Here the CDR3 reads CALGSSYGYTF. CDR3 coding DNA: TGTGCCTTGGGTTCCAGCTATGGCTACACCTTC. The variable domain in full, completed from reference TRBV30 and TRBJ1-2, reads SQTIHQWPATLVQPVGSPLSLECTVEGTSNPNLYWYRQAAGRGLQLLFYSVGIGQISSEVPQNLSASRPQDRQFILSSKKLLLSDSGFYLCALGSSYGYTFGSGTRLTVV.

The J gene is TRBJ2-2, the V gene TRBV4-2; TRBD2 aligns across 14 bases. The trim removed 3 bases at V and 3 bases at J, leaving 0 bases unmatched. Germline assignment: CDR1 LGHNA and CDR2 YNFKEQ. The CDR3 extends over 16 amino acids. The CDR3 reads CASSQGLAGDTGELFF. The CDR3 DNA sequence: TGTGCCAGCAGCCAGGGACTAGCGGGGGACACCGGGGAGCTGTTTTTT.

This chain's CDR3 is CASSLRGTDNEQFF. As DNA, the CDR3 is TGTGCCAGCAGCTTAAGGGGGACCGACAATGAGCAGTTCTTC. This sequence joins TRBV7-6 and TRBJ2-1; a possible D gene is TRBD1 (6 bases). The CDR3 spans 14 residues. Between the trimmed V and J ends, which lost 2 bases and 5 bases, there was a span of 10 bases. The germline CDR1 and CDR2 sequences are SGHVS and FNYEAQ.

The rearrangement uses TRBV28 and TRBJ2-1; 8 bases are shared with TRBD2. This CDR3 contains 18 residues. Germline loops: CDR1 MDHEN, CDR2 SYDVKM. The junction had 24 bases not matched to a gene; V was cut back by 2 bases and J by 15 bases. The CDR3 DNA is TGTGCCAGCAGTTTAGGGAGCCTAGGGGGTAGCGGGGTTTATCGAGGGTTCTTC. This codes for CASSLGSLGGSGVYRGFF.

The rearrangement uses TRBV7-9 and TRBJ1-2; 7 bases are shared with TRBD1. The germline V gene encodes CDR1 SEHNR and CDR2 FQNEAQ (reference sequence). This CDR3 spans 14 amino acids. Trimming cost V 5 bases and J 6 bases; bases outside gene matches: 9. This CDR3 is CASSGRGTRHGYTF. CDR3 sequence (DNA): TGTGCCAGCAGCGGCAGGGGGACCAGGCATGGCTACACCTTC.

This clone was picked up a small number of times. The chain is built from TRBV9 and TRBJ2-5; perhaps TRBD1 as D (5 bases). CDR3 length: 17 residues. Germline CDR1 reads SGDLS; CDR2 reads YYNGEE. V lost 4 bases, J lost 3 bases, and 22 bases lay in between. CDR3 DNA: TGTGCCAGCAGCCCAGGGCGGTATGCAGGGAAGGAAGAGACCCAGTACTTC. Protein product: CASSPGRYAGKEETQYF.

The V call is TRBV5-5, the J call TRBJ2-1; 9 bases match TRBD2. The V gene end was trimmed by 0 bases and the J gene end by 3 bases; junction bases not matched to a gene: 1. The CDR3 contains 15 residues. Per germline, CDR1 SGHKS and CDR2 YYEKEE (reference sequence). CDR3 DNA: TGTGCCAGCAGCTTGGAAGCGGGGGGCTACAATGAGCAGTTCTTC. Residues: CASSLEAGGYNEQFF.

The gene calls are TRBV18 and TRBJ1-3; maybe TRBD1 (5 bases). The CDR3 length is 15 residues. Germline V gives CDR1 KGHSH, CDR2 LQKENI. Trimming left V 4 bases short and J 4 bases short, with 14 bases between. CDR3 nucleotides: TGTGCCAGCTCACTTGCCGGGGCCTTAGGAAACACCATATATTTT. Amino acids: CASSLAGALGNTIYF.

The V and J genes are TRBV5-1 and TRBJ1-4; TRBD1 matches 9 bases. CDR3 size: 14 residues. Per germline, CDR1 SGHRS and CDR2 YFSETQ. With V trimmed by 3 bases and J by 5 bases, 2 bases remained unmatched. Written as DNA, the CDR3 is TGCGCCAGCAGCTCCGGGACAGGGAATGAAAAACTGTTTTTT. This gives the protein CASSSGTGNEKLFF.

The chain uses TRBV5-8 and TRBJ1-1, with TRBD1 as a possible D gene (6 bases). CDR3 length equals 12 residues. Germline V gives CDR1 SGHTS, CDR2 YDEGEE. Trimming removed 4 bases at V and 7 bases at J, with 11 bases between. The CDR3 here is CASSPGHLEAFF. DNA of the CDR3: TGTGCCAGCAGCCCGGGACACCTTGAAGCTTTCTTT.

The chain's CDR3 is CASRPGRTVETQYF. CDR3 DNA: TGTGCCAGCAGGCCGGGCAGGACGGTAGAGACCCAGTACTTC. The chain is built from TRBV2 and TRBJ2-5; D not certain. V lost 6 bases and J lost 4, with 15 bases in between. Germline CDR1 is SNHLY and CDR2 is FYNNEI. CDR3 length: 14 residues. The variable domain in full, completed from reference TRBV2 and TRBJ2-5, reads EPEVTQTPSHQVTQMGQEVILRCVPISNHLYFYWYRQILGQKVEFLVSFYNNEISEKSEIFDDQFSVERPDGSNFTLKIRSTKLEDSAMYFCASRPGRTVETQYFGPGTRLLVL.

The chain uses TRBV11-2 and TRBJ1-2, with D possibly matching TRBD1 (6 bases). The CDR3 totals 15 residues. Germline V gene data show CDR1 as SGHAT and CDR2 as FQNNGV. Trimming stripped 1 base from V and 4 bases from J, with 13 bases between. The CDR3 bases are TGTGCCAGCAGCTTAGTGGGGGGAGGGGGCTATGGCTACACCTTC. It is translated as CASSLVGGGGYGYTF.

This clone was recorded only once. The V gene is TRBV6-1, the J gene TRBJ2-7, with 7 bases lining up with TRBD2. With 2 bases clipped from V and 5 bases from J, the junction kept 15 bases outside the gene matches. The length of the CDR3 is 17 residues. Germline assignment: CDR1 MNHNS and CDR2 SASEGT. The DNA of the CDR3 is TGTGCCAGCAGTGAAAACCCAGCGGGGTCCGGTAGGAACGAGCAGTACTTC. Translating it yields CASSENPAGSGRNEQYF.

The gene calls are TRBV6-5 and TRBJ2-2; 9 bases fit TRBD2. With V trimmed by 6 bases and J by 7 bases, 6 bases remained unmatched. Per germline, CDR1 MNHEY and CDR2 SVGAGI. CDR3 length: 14 residues. CDR3 sequence reads: CASRVLAGSGELFF. Written as DNA, the CDR3 is TGTGCCAGCAGGGTTCTAGCGGGGAGCGGGGAGCTGTTTTTT.

The V gene is TRBV7-3, the J gene TRBJ2-6, with D uncertain. Trimming removed 2 bases from V and 5 bases from J, with 13 bases in between. The germline gives CDR1 SGHTA, CDR2 FQGTGA. The CDR3 is 16 amino acids. The CDR3 sequence is CASSLPQALWANVLTF. CDR3 coding DNA: TGTGCCAGCAGCTTACCCCAGGCCCTCTGGGCCAACGTCCTGACTTTC.

This chain joins TRBV4-1 and TRBJ1-2; possibly TRBD1 for D (5 bases). Trimming shortened V by 4 bases and J by 1 base, and 13 bases separated the two germline ends. This CDR3 has 15 amino acids. In germline, CDR1 is MGHRA, CDR2 YSYEKL. The CDR3, as DNA: TGCGCCAGCAGCCCTCCGGCGGGGGTTAACTATGGCTACACCTTC. As protein: CASSPPAGVNYGYTF.

V gene TRBV7-3 combines with J gene TRBJ2-1; the D gene is possibly TRBD2 (7 bases). The CDR3 is made up of 15 amino acids. In germline, CDR1 is SGHTA, CDR2 FQGTGA. Trimming took off 5 bases at V and 4 bases at J, with 15 bases between the two ends. This chain's CDR3 is CASSLTGGHYNEQFF. The CDR3 bases are TGTGCCAGCAGCCTCACCGGGGGGCATTACAATGAGCAGTTCTTC.

This chain links TRBV5-1 with TRBJ1-3; weak D call: TRBD1 (5 bases). CDR1 and CDR2 (germline): SGHRS, YFSETQ. V lost 0 bases and J lost 1, with 11 bases in between. The CDR3 extends over 16 amino acids. CDR3 amino acids: CASSLAGDGSGNTIYF. Here the CDR3 DNA reads TGCGCCAGCAGCTTGGCGGGGGATGGTTCTGGAAACACCATATATTTT.

The chain uses TRBV18 and TRBJ2-7; D remains unclear. This CDR3 is built from 12 residues. Germline lookup yields CDR1 KGHSH and CDR2 LQKENI. Trimming left V 2 bases short and J 3 bases short, with 5 bases between. CDR3 loop: CASSPSLYEQYF. CDR3 bases: TGTGCCAGCTCACCATCCCTCTACGAGCAGTACTTC.

V usage is TRBV5-1 and J usage is TRBJ2-3; 7 positions agree with TRBD2. Germline-derived CDR1 and CDR2 are SGHRS and YFSETQ. The CDR3 runs to 16 residues. The trim removed 4 bases at V and 4 bases at J, leaving 12 bases unmatched. CDR3 sequence: CASSTQGGVLADTQYF. For the CDR3, the DNA is TGCGCCAGCAGCACCCAGGGAGGGGTATTAGCAGATACGCAGTATTTT.